This T cell receptor beta chain was observed in a study of CD8 T cells in ankylosing spondylitis. Findings and limits, study-wide: According to the report, clones linked to the disease were significantly enriched in matched synovial fluid samples taken from ankylosing spondylitis patients.

The CDR3 runs to 14 residues. V shed 0 bases and J shed 6 bases, with 12 bases lying between them. From germline, CDR1 is SGHAT and CDR2 FQNNGV. This clonotype was counted at least ten times. The antigen is not known. Quantitative 5'-RACE with molecular barcodes was used to make the TCR beta libraries. One entry per CDR3 protein, called by TCRdb with MiXCR from the 5' RACE reads. The sample records fewer than 200,000 distinct CDR3 sequences, roughly 18% being singletons. This TCR was sampled from a male donor aged 5 to 29 with ankylosing spondylitis or in good health (not recorded which). The rearrangement uses TRBV11-2 and TRBJ2-7; D is undetermined. The specimen sequenced was blood, either unsorted or a sorted T cell fraction (not recorded which). CDR3 DNA sequence: TGTGCCAGCAGCTTAGAAAGGGTATTGGGCGAGCAGTACTTC. Translated: CASSLERVLGEQYF.